The TCR beta chain described here comes from a study of T cells in Graves' hyperthyroidism and ophthalmopathy. The germline V gene has CDR1 MNHEY and CDR2 SMNVEV (reference sequence). The CDR3 consists of 11 residues. V was shortened by 4 bases and J by 5 bases, with 6 bases between the two germline ends. In its sample, this clonotype was seen many times. Amplification yielded TCR beta CDR3 regions, with RNA transcripts as the source. The study used the HTBI primer set for a first-round RT-PCR of the TCR CDR3. TCRdb independently ran MiXCR on the multiplex PCR reads; one entry per CDR3 protein. The profile shows about 480,000 distinct CDR3 sequences, roughly 25% of them singletons.

The V gene is TRBV27, the J gene TRBJ2-7; tentative D call: TRBD2 (5 bases). The sample taken for sequencing was blood. This receptor was identified in a woman aged 25-40 years with Graves' ophthalmopathy. CDR3 amino acids: CASSSSNEQYF. CDR3 sequence (DNA): TGTGCCAGCAGTTCTAGCAACGAGCAGTACTTC.